Many counts were recorded for the clone carrying this T cell receptor beta chain. Its antigen remains unidentified. Germline assignment: CDR1 SGDLS and CDR2 YYNGEE. Trimming at V came to 3 bases and at J to 5 bases, leaving 7 bases not matched to a gene. This CDR3 is built from 15 residues. This sample was included in a study of T-cell reconstitution after alpha-beta-depleted transplantation in children. The library targeted TCRbeta and was prepared with unique molecular identifiers. Each CDR3 protein gets one entry after TCRdb re-called the PCR reads with MiXCR. This table has under 750,000 distinct CDR3 sequences, roughly 23% appearing once. Points from the study as a whole: Approximately two months post-transplant, alpha-beta T cells reportedly originated from several hundred expanded graft clones. Certain patients had high TCRbeta diversity at day 60, and it came from recipient T cells and thymic progenitors that survived. After one year, T-cell counts and TCRbeta diversity mostly came from new T cells.

The origin of this receptor is a boy under three years old who had a stem cell transplant for acute myeloid leukemia, so the T cells may come from the graft donor. This material consisted of PBMCs, mostly from graft donor cells, taken 360 days after TCRalphabeta/CD19-depleted stem cell transplant. This chain uses TRBV9 with TRBJ2-5; 10 nucleotides match TRBD1. The CDR3: CASSAQTTGGETQYF. CDR3 DNA: TGTGCCAGCAGCGCCCAGACGACAGGGGGCGAGACCCAGTACTTC.